This section outlines one T cell receptor beta chain sequence together with its context. Its antigen is as yet unknown. The CDR3 totals 14 residues. Germline values: CDR1 DFQATT, CDR2 SNEGSKA (reference sequence). The J segment lost 8 bases and the V segment lost 1 base, leaving 5 bases of the junction unmatched. One entry per CDR3 protein, called by TCRdb with MiXCR from the reads. The sample has roughly 720,000 distinct CDR3 sequences, under 40% seen once. This entry is derived from a study of T cell repertoires in cytomegalovirus infection. For the study at large: Both a matching HLA type and CMV infection were indicated by public TCR beta signatures.

Overall study results and limits: The ex vivo response was dominated by HLA-C-restricted CMV-specific TCR beta clonotypes. The study identified carriers of CMV plus the relevant HLA from cumulative public TCR beta family frequency.

The chain is built from TRBV20-1 and TRBJ1-6, with TRBD1 identical over 7 bases. Sequencing was performed on PBMCs. The sequence derives from a human donor in good health (CMV status not recorded). Some clones in this sample may be carry-over from other donors' samples. The CDR3 bases are TGCAGTGCTAGAGGGCAGGGGGTGTATTCACCCCTCCACTTT. Translation: CSARGQGVYSPLHF.